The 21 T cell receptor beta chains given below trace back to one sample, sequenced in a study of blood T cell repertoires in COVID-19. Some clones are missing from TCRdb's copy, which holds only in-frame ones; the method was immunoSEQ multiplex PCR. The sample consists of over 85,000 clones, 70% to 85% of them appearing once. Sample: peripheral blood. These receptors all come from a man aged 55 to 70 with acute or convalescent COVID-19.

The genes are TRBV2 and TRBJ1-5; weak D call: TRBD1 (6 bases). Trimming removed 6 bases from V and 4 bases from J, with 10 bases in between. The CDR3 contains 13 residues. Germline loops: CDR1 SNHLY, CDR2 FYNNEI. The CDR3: CASSRGKNQPQHF. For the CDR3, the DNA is TGTGCCAGCAGCAGGGGAAAAAATCAGCCCCAGCATTTT.

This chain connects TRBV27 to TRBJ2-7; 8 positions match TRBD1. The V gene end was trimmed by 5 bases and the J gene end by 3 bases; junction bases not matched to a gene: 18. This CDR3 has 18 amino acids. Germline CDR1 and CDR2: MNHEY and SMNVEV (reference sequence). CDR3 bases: TGTGCCAGCAGTATCCGTCGGGACAGGTCTCTCTCCTTCTACGAGCAGTACTTC. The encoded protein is CASSIRRDRSLSFYEQYF.

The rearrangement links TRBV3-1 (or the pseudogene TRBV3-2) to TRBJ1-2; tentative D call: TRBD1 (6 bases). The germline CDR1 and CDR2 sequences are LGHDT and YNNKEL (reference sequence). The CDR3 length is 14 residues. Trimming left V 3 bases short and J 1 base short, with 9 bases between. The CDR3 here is CASSHRGYNYGYTF. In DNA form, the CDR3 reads TGTGCCAGCAGCCACAGGGGTTATAACTATGGCTACACCTTC.

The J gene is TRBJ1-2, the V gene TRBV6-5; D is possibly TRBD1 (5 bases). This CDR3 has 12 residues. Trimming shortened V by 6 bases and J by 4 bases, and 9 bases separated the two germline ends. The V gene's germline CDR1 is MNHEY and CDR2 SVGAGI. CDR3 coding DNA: TGTGCCAGCAGCCCCGACAGCTATGGCTACACCTTC. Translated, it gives CASSPDSYGYTF.

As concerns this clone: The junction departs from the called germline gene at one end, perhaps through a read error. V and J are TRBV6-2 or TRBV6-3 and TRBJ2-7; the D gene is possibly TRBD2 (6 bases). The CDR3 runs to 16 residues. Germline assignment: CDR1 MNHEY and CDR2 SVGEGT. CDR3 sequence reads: CATSSPWRGSPYEQYF. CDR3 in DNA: TGTGCCACCAGTTCCCCGTGGAGGGGCTCGCCCTACGAGCAGTACTTC.

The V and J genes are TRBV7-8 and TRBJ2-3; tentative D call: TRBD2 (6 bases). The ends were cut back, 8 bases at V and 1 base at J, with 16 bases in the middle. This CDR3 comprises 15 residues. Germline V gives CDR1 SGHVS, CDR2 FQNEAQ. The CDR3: CASLRRGGGTDTQYF. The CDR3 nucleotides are TGTGCCAGCCTCAGACGGGGCGGGGGCACAGATACGCAGTATTTT.

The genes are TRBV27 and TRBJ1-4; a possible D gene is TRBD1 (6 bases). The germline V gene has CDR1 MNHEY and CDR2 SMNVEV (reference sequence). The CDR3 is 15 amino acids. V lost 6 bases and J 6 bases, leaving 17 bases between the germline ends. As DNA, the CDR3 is TGTGCCAGCAGGCAACAGGGTTTTGGTTATGAAAAACTGTTTTTT. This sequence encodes CASRQQGFGYEKLFF.

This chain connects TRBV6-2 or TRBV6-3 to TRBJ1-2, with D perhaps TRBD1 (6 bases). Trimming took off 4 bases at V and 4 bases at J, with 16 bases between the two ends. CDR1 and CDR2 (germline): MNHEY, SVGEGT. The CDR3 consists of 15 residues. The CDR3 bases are TGTGCCAGCAGTTCTACAGGGATTGCGGCCTATGGCTACACCTTC. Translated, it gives CASSSTGIAAYGYTF.

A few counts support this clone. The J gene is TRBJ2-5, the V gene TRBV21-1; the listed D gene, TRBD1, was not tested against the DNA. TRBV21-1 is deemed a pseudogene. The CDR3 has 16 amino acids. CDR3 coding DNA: TGTGCCAGCAGCAAACCCGACAGGGTGGACCAAGAGACCCAGTACTTC. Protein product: CASSKPDRVDQETQYF.

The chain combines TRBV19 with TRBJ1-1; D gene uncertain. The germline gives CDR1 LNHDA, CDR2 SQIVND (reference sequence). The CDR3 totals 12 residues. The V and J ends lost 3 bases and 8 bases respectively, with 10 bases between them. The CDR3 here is CASSIYQREAFF. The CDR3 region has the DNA TGTGCCAGTAGTATCTACCAGCGCGAAGCTTTCTTT.

CDR3 protein: CASSITGTGSTDTQYF. The CDR3 DNA is TGTGCCAGCAGCATAACAGGGACAGGGAGCACAGATACGCAGTATTTT. The V call is TRBV7-2, the J call TRBJ2-3; 9 bases are a match to TRBD1. V gave up 5 bases and J gave up 0 bases; unmatched junction bases: 6. Germline lookup yields CDR1 SGHTA and CDR2 FQGNSA. The CDR3 covers 16 residues.

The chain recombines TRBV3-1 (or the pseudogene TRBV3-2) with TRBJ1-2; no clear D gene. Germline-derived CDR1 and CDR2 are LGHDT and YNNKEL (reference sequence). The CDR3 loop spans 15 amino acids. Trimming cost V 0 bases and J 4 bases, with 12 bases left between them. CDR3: CASSQDVEPAYGYTF. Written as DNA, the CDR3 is TGTGCCAGCAGCCAAGATGTAGAACCCGCCTATGGCTACACCTTC.

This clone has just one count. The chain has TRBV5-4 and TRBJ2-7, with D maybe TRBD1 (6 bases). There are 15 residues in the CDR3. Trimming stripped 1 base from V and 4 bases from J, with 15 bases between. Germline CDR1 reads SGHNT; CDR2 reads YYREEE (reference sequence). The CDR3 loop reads CASSLPGVTTYEQYF. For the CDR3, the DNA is TGTGCCAGCAGCTTGCCAGGGGTGACGACTTACGAGCAGTACTTC.

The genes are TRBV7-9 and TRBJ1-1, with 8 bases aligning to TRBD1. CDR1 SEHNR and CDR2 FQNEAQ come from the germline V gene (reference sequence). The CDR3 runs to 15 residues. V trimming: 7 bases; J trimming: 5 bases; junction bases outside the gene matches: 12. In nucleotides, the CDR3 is TGTGCCAGCAACGAAGGACAGGGAGGAAATACTGAAGCTTTCTTT. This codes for CASNEGQGGNTEAFF.

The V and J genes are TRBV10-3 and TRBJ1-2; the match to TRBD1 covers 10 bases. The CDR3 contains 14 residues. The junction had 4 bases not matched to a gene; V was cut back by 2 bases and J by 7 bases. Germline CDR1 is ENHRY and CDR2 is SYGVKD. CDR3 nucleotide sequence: TGTGCCATCAGTGAGAGACAGGGGGCGCCTGGCTACACCTTC. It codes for CAISERQGAPGYTF.

The CDR3 DNA reads as TGTGCCAGCAGATCGGGACACCTCTACGAGCAGTACTTC. Protein: CASRSGHLYEQYF. The V call is TRBV6-5, the J call TRBJ2-7, with D perhaps matching TRBD1 (6 bases). Germline CDR1 reads MNHEY; CDR2 reads SVGAGI. The CDR3 is 13 residues long. V lost 6 bases and J lost 3, with 12 bases in between.

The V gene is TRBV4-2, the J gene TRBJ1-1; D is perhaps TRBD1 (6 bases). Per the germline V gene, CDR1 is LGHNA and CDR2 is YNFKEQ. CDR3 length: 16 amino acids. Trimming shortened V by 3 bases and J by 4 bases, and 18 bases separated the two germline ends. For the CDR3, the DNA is TGTGCCAGCAGCCACGCAGGGGAAGTGAGCTTCACTGAAGCTTTCTTT. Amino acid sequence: CASSHAGEVSFTEAFF.

The CDR3 region has the DNA TGTGCCAGCAGCTTAACTGGGGCGGGGGGGGCATGGCAGTACTTC. It specifies CASSLTGAGGAWQYF. The J gene is TRBJ2-7, the V gene TRBV7-2; TRBD2 agrees at 9 bases. Per the germline V gene, CDR1 is SGHTA and CDR2 is FQGNSA. There are 15 residues in the CDR3. V gave up 2 bases and J gave up 9 bases; unmatched junction bases: 11.

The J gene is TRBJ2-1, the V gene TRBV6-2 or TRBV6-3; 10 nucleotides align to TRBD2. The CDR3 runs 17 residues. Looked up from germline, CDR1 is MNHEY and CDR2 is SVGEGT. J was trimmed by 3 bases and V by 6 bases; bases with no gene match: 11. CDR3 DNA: TGTGCCAGCAGCGAATTCCAACTAGCGGGGCACTACAATGAGCAGTTCTTC. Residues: CASSEFQLAGHYNEQFF.

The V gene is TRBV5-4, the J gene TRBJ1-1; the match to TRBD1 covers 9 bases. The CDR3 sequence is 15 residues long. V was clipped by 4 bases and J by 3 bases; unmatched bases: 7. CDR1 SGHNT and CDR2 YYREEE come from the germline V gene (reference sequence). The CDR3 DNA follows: TGTGCCAGCAGCCCGTGGGACAGGGTGGACACTGAAGCTTTCTTT. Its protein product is CASSPWDRVDTEAFF.

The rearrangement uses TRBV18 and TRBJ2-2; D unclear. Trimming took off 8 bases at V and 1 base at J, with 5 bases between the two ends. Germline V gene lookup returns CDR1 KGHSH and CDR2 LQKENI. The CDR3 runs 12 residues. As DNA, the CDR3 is TGTGCCAGCCCAGGGAACACCGGGGAGCTGTTTTTT. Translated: CASPGNTGELFF. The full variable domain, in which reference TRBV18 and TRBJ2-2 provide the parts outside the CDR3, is NAGVMQNPRHLVRRRGQEARLRCSPMKGHSHVYWYRQLPEEGLKFMVYLQKENIIDESGMPKERFSAEFPKEGPSILRIQQVVRGDSAAYFCASPGNTGELFFGEGSRLTVL.